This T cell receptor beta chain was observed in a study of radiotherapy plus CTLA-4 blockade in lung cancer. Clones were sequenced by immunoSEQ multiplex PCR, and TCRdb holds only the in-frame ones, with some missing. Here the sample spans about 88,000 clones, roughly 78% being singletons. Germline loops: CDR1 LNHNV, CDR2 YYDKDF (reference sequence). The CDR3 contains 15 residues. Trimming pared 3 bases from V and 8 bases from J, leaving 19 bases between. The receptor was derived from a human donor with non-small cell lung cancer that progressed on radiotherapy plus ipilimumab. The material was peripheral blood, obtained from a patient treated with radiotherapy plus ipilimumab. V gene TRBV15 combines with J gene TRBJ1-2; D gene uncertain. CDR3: CATSRPLGPGWGYTF. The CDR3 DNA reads TGTGCCACCAGCAGGCCCCTCGGGCCGGGATGGGGCTACACCTTC.